The rows below give T cell receptor beta chains drawn from one sample of a study of blood T cell repertoires in COVID-19. Repertoires were generated with immunoSEQ multiplex PCR, while TCRdb's copy carries only in-frame clones and drops some. The sample contains 110,000 to 150,000 clones, under 90% of which appear only once. What was sequenced was peripheral blood. The receptors originated from a human donor in a cohort sampled during active COVID-19. The CDR3 runs from the conserved cysteine through the conserved F or W. A D gene is named only where the DNA matches it firmly. Size is stated for part of the rows, as once, few or many counts, or as a class when the clone is expanded.

J: TRBJ2-7; length: 13; size: -; D: -; V: TRBV12-3/TRBV12-4; DNA: TGTGCCAGCAGTTTCGGACAGAACTACGAGCAGTACTTC; CDR3: CASSFGQNYEQYF
J: TRBJ2-7; length: 17; size: -; D: TRBD1; V: TRBV5-8; DNA: TGTGCCAGCAGCTTGATTACCGGGACAGGGCCCACCTACGAGCAGTACTTC; CDR3: CASSLITGTGPTYEQYF
J: TRBJ2-1; length: 15; size: -; D: TRBD2; V: TRBV6-2/TRBV6-3; DNA: TGTGCCAGCAGTTACACCCTAGCGGCCGGCAATGAGCAGTTCTTC; CDR3: CASSYTLAAGNEQFF
J: TRBJ1-5; length: 12; size: -; D: -; V: TRBV19; DNA: TGTGCCAGTAGTATAGGGGCTCAGCCCCAGCATTTT; CDR3: CASSIGAQPQHF
J: TRBJ1-4; length: 15; size: -; D: -; V: TRBV11-2; DNA: TGTGCCAGCAGCTTAGCCGGGAGGGATAATGAAAAACTGTTTTTT; CDR3: CASSLAGRDNEKLFF
J: TRBJ1-4; length: 14; size: -; D: -; V: TRBV28; DNA: TGTGCCAGCAGTGGCGGCGGGCCGGGGGAAAAACTGTTTTTT; CDR3: CASSGGGPGEKLFF
J: TRBJ1-2; length: 16; size: -; D: -; V: TRBV11-2; DNA: TGTGCCAGCAGCTTAGGGGTTGGAATGGGCCGCGATGGCTACACCTTC; CDR3: CASSLGVGMGRDGYTF
J: TRBJ1-3; length: 15; size: -; D: TRBD1; V: TRBV25-1; DNA: TGTGCCAGCAGAGCGACAGGGGGCGGCGGAAACACCATATATTTT; CDR3: CASRATGGGGNTIYF
J: TRBJ2-6; length: 17; size: -; D: TRBD1; V: TRBV4-2; DNA: TGTGCCAGCAGCCAAACAGGGGTGAGCTCTGGGGCCAACGTCCTGACTTTC; CDR3: CASSQTGVSSGANVLTF
J: TRBJ2-3; length: 17; size: -; D: TRBD1; V: TRBV4-1; DNA: TGCGCCAGCAGCCAAGACCCCGGACAGGGGGCGTTAGATACGCAGTATTTT; CDR3: CASSQDPGQGALDTQYF
J: TRBJ2-5; length: 13; size: once; D: TRBD1; V: TRBV11-1; DNA: TGTGCCAGCAGGCAGACAGGGACAGAGACCCAGTACTTC; CDR3: CASRQTGTETQYF
J: TRBJ2-7; length: 15; size: few; D: TRBD2; V: TRBV4-1; DNA: TGCGCCAGCAGCCCGCGGACTAGCGGGTTCTACGAGCAGTACTTC; CDR3: CASSPRTSGFYEQYF
J: TRBJ1-5; length: 18; size: few; D: -; V: TRBV28; DNA: TGTGCCAGCAGGGACCCGACAGAGAGTTCTTATAGCAATCAGCCCCAGCATTTT; CDR3: CASRDPTESSYSNQPQHF
J: TRBJ2-7; length: 13; size: -; D: -; V: TRBV21-1; DNA: TGTGCCAGCAGCAAAACTAAATCTATCGAGCAGTACTTC; CDR3: CASSKTKSIEQYF
J: TRBJ2-1; length: 14; size: -; D: -; V: TRBV7-3; DNA: TGTGCCAGCAGCCCCCCCGGCTCCTACAATGAGCAGTTCTTC; CDR3: CASSPPGSYNEQFF
J: TRBJ2-1; length: 16; size: once; D: TRBD2; V: TRBV5-4; DNA: TGTGCCAGCAGCGTCTTAAGCGGGAGGACGGACAATGAGCAGTTCTTC; CDR3: CASSVLSGRTDNEQFF
J: TRBJ2-1; length: 15; size: -; D: -; V: TRBV5-4; DNA: TGTGCCAGCAGCTTGGCAGGGGCGAGCGGGGATGAGCAGTTCTTC; CDR3: CASSLAGASGDEQFF
J: TRBJ2-3; length: 16; size: -; D: -; V: TRBV9; DNA: TGTGCCAGCAGCGTAGTGGGAACGGGAGACGTAGATACGCAGTATTTT; CDR3: CASSVVGTGDVDTQYF
J: TRBJ2-7; length: 13; size: -; D: TRBD1; V: TRBV7-6; DNA: TGTGCCAGCAGCTCTGTACAGGGGTACGAGCAGTACTTC; CDR3: CASSSVQGYEQYF
J: TRBJ1-1; length: 15; size: -; D: -; V: TRBV5-4; DNA: TGTGCCAGCAGCTTGGCCGAAGGAGGAGGGACTGAAGCTTTCTTT; CDR3: CASSLAEGGGTEAFF
J: TRBJ1-3; length: 16; size: -; D: -; V: TRBV15; DNA: TGTGCCACCAGCAGAGGGGGCTCGGCCTCTGGAAACACCATATATTTT; CDR3: CATSRGGSASGNTIYF
J: TRBJ2-1; length: 17; size: few; D: -; V: TRBV4-3; DNA: TGCGCCAGCAGCCGCACCCCTACTACCGTTTACTACAATGAGCAGTTCTTC; CDR3: CASSRTPTTVYYNEQFF